This T cell receptor (beta chain) was found in a study of cytomegalovirus exposure and HLA in healthy donors. Study context: HLA-typed donors were the source of approximately 86 million unique TCRs held in an early data release.

Vbeta (60) and Jbeta (13) primers were used in the PCR. In the original processing: Later reanalysis found 70 million to 95 million unique TCR beta chains, about 10 million of them shared. The method was immunoSEQ multiplex PCR; TCRdb's version includes in-frame clones alone and lacks a portion of them. The V and J calls and clone size were taken over from that table, and D and trimming were inferred from the DNA. The repertoire includes tens of thousands of clones, roughly 83% of them detected once, and 2.1% sits in the top ten. Points from the study as a whole: V- and J-gene trimming of TCR beta was linked (in a later analysis) to a missense DCLRE1C variant. While the bulk of TCR sequences proved rare, some public TCRs turned up in many donors.

Comment on this clone: Its matching antigen is unknown.

The sequencing input was PBMCs. The receptor comes from a man between 18 and 35 years old in good health and CMV-seronegative.

In nucleotides, the CDR3 is TGTGCCAGCCAGAGGGGGGGAGAGACCCAGTACTTC. Protein: CASQRGGETQYF. The chain carries TRBV7-9 and TRBJ2-5; maybe TRBD2 (7 bases). From germline, CDR1 is SEHNR and CDR2 FQNEAQ (reference sequence). Trimming removed 8 bases from V and 4 bases from J, with 11 bases in between. The CDR3 covers 12 residues.